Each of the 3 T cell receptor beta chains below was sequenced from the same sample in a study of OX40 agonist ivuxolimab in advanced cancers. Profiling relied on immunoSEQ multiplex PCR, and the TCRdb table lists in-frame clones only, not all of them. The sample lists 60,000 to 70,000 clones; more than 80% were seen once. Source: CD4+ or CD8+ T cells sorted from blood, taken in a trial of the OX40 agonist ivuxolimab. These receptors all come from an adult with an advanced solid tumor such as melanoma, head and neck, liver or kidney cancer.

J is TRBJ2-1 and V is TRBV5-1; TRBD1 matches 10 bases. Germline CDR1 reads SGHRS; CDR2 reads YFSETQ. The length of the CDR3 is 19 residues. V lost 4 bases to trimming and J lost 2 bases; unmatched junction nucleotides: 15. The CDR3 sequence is CASSGGQGSVVPTYNEQFF. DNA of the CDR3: TGCGCCAGCAGCGGGGGACAGGGGTCAGTTGTCCCAACCTACAATGAGCAGTTCTTC. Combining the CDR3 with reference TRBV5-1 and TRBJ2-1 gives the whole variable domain KAGVTQTPRYLIKTRGQQVTLSCSPISGHRSVSWYQQTPGQGLQFLFEYFSETQRNKGNFPGRFSGRQFSNSRSEMNVSTLELGDSALYLCASSGGQGSVVPTYNEQFFGPGTRLTVL.

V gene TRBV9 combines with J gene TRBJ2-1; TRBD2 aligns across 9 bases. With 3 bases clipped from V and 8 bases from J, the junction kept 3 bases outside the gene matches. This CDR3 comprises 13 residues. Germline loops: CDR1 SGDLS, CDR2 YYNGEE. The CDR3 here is CASSAIAGDEQFF. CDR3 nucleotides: TGTGCCAGCAGCGCGATAGCGGGAGATGAGCAGTTCTTC.

The CDR3 region is CASSPHKGLNTEAFF. The CDR3 DNA reads as TGTGCCAGCTCACCCCACAAGGGTTTGAACACTGAAGCTTTCTTT. The chain links TRBV18 to TRBJ1-1; D ambiguous. Trimming cost V 3 bases and J 0 bases, with 11 bases left between them. Germline V gene lookup returns CDR1 KGHSH and CDR2 LQKENI. This CDR3 spans 15 amino acids.